The 21 T cell receptor beta chains presented below share a single source sample, sequenced in a study of T cell responses to AZD1222 COVID-19 vaccine. Sequenced by immunoSEQ multiplex PCR; TCRdb stores in-frame clones only, minus some. The top ten clones hold over 12% of a sample with 100,000 to 120,000 clones, approximately 90% of them seen once. The sequencing used peripheral blood, collected 28 days after the second AZD1222 dose. The source of these receptors is an adult who received the AZD1222 COVID-19 vaccine.

The chain recombines TRBV4-1 with TRBJ2-1; a weak D match, TRBD2 (5 bases). CDR1 MGHRA and CDR2 YSYEKL come from the germline V gene. This CDR3 contains 21 residues. The ends were cut back, 0 bases at V and 4 bases at J, with 28 bases in the middle. In nucleotides, the CDR3 is TGCGCCAGCAGCCAAGATCGCGGGTCAGGAAGCGGCTTGGAACTGTACAATGAGCAGTTCTTC. It specifies CASSQDRGSGSGLELYNEQFF.

The chain joins TRBV3-1 (or the pseudogene TRBV3-2) to TRBJ1-3; 8 bases are a match to TRBD1. The CDR3 has 18 residues. Losses at the gene ends were 0 bases for V and 2 bases for J; bases not matched to a gene: 9. The germline gives CDR1 LGHDT, CDR2 YNNKEL (reference sequence). CDR3 region: CASSQDLTGALTGNTIYF. CDR3 nucleotide sequence: TGTGCCAGCAGCCAAGACTTGACAGGGGCCCTAACTGGAAACACCATATATTTT.

This chain links TRBV6-5 with TRBJ1-3; 8 bases align to TRBD1. V dropped 5 bases and J dropped 2; count of bases not matched to a gene: 5. CDR1 is MNHEY and CDR2 is SVGAGI in the germline V gene. This CDR3 has 15 residues. CDR3 residues: CASSRPGGPGNTIYF. The CDR3 DNA sequence: TGTGCCAGCAGTCGCCCAGGGGGCCCTGGAAACACCATATATTTT.

The rearrangement joins TRBV10-1 to TRBJ2-5; 14 bases fit TRBD2. Trimming cost V 5 bases and J 8 bases; bases outside gene matches: 4. The CDR3 runs 14 residues. Germline V gives CDR1 WNHNN, CDR2 SYGVQD (reference sequence). The CDR3 coding sequence is TGCGCCAGCAGTAGAGGACTAGCGGGAGGAACCCAGTACTTC. This sequence encodes CASSRGLAGGTQYF.

V is TRBV5-8 and J is TRBJ2-5; 12 bases agree with TRBD1. The CDR3 has 16 residues. Germline V gives CDR1 SGHTS, CDR2 YDEGEE. Trimming cost V 4 bases and J 5 bases; bases outside gene matches: 9. This CDR3 reads CASSSSGTGGRETQYF. The CDR3 DNA reads as TGTGCCAGCAGCAGTTCCGGGACAGGGGGCCGGGAGACCCAGTACTTC.

The chain uses TRBV11-1 and TRBJ2-7; the D gene is possibly TRBD1 (6 bases). The CDR3 has 14 residues. V lost 5 bases and J 4 bases, leaving 15 bases between the germline ends. Germline V CDR1 and CDR2: SGHAT, FQDESV (reference sequence). Here the CDR3 reads CASSPERGIYEQYF. In DNA form, the CDR3 reads TGTGCCAGCAGCCCAGAGAGGGGGATTTACGAGCAGTACTTC.

The chain couples TRBV10-3 to TRBJ1-4; 7 bases line up with TRBD1. Trimming removed 8 bases from V and 8 bases from J; junction bases left unmatched: 11. The germline V gene has CDR1 ENHRY and CDR2 SYGVKD. This CDR3 contains 14 residues. Here the CDR3 DNA reads TGTGCCATCCGGAAGGGGGCGGAGGAGGAAAAACTGTTTTTT. Amino acids: CAIRKGAEEEKLFF.

This chain joins TRBV20-1 and TRBJ2-3; the D is unclear. V was shortened by 3 bases and J by 5 bases, with 3 bases between the two germline ends. The CDR3 contains 10 residues. Germline-derived CDR1 and CDR2 are DFQATT and SNEGSKA (reference sequence). CDR3 sequence: CSASLDTQYF. CDR3 sequence (DNA): TGCAGTGCTAGCTTAGATACGCAGTATTTT.

In nucleotides, the CDR3 is TGTGCCAGCTCGCCGGGCTCCTATAATTCACCCCTCCACTTT. Translated, it gives CASSPGSYNSPLHF. The gene calls are TRBV11-2 and TRBJ1-6, with no clear D. From germline, CDR1 is SGHAT and CDR2 FQNNGV. The CDR3 length is 14 residues. V lost 8 bases and J 0 bases, leaving 8 bases between the germline ends. Filled out from reference TRBV11-2 and TRBJ1-6, the complete variable domain reads EAGVAQSPRYKIIEKRQSVAFWCNPISGHATLYWYQQILGQGPKLLIQFQNNGVVDDSQLPKDRFSAERLKGVDSTLKIQPAKLEDSAVYLCASSPGSYNSPLHFGNGTRLTVT.

This chain links TRBV7-8 with TRBJ2-3, with 10 nucleotides matching TRBD1. Germline CDR1 and CDR2: SGHVS and FQNEAQ. This CDR3 comprises 20 residues. The trim removed 5 bases at V and 8 bases at J, leaving 25 bases unmatched. The CDR3 here is CASSGRQGANVGFNFRTQYF. The CDR3 region has the DNA TGTGCCAGCAGCGGACGACAGGGGGCGAATGTCGGCTTTAATTTCCGTACGCAGTATTTT.

The V and J genes are TRBV6-5 and TRBJ1-1; a possible D gene is TRBD1 (5 bases). This CDR3 is 15 amino acids long. In germline, CDR1 is MNHEY, CDR2 SVGAGI. V was trimmed by 4 bases and J by 2 bases, leaving 14 bases between them. The CDR3 sequence: CASSSSGTSNTEAFF. CDR3 DNA: TGTGCCAGCAGTTCCTCCGGGACTTCCAACACTGAAGCTTTCTTT.

A few counts support this clone. The chain combines TRBV5-1 with TRBJ1-6, with 7 bases identical to TRBD1. The V gene end was trimmed by 0 bases and the J gene end by 14 bases; junction bases not matched to a gene: 8. Looked up from germline, CDR1 is SGHRS and CDR2 is YFSETQ. The CDR3 covers 14 residues. CDR3 nucleotide sequence: TGCGCCAGCAGCTTGGGACAGGGAGAGGTGGCCCTCCACTTT. It codes for CASSLGQGEVALHF.

The chain couples TRBV5-8 to TRBJ2-1; 12 bases are a match to TRBD2. Germline CDR1 reads SGHTS; CDR2 reads YDEGEE. The CDR3 has 18 amino acids. The junction had 10 bases not matched to a gene; V was cut back by 0 bases and J by 6 bases. CDR3 amino acids: CASSLGVILAGGTNEQFF. The DNA of the CDR3 is TGTGCCAGCAGCTTGGGGGTGATCCTAGCGGGAGGGACCAATGAGCAGTTCTTC. The whole variable domain, filled in from reference TRBV5-8 and TRBJ2-1, reads EAGVTQSPTHLIKTRGQQATLRCSPISGHTSVYWYQQALGLGLQFLLWYDEGEERNRGNFPPRFSGRQFPNYSSELNVNALELEDSALYLCASSLGVILAGGTNEQFFGPGTRLTVL.

The chain couples TRBV7-9 to TRBJ2-4, with no clear D. Germline loops: CDR1 SEHNR, CDR2 FQNEAQ (reference sequence). V gave up 4 bases and J gave up 0 bases, with 13 bases separating them. The CDR3 sequence is 16 residues long. In DNA, the CDR3 is TGTGCCAGCAGCTCCCCGGCCGTGTTAGCCAAAAACATTCAGTACTTC. Amino acids: CASSSPAVLAKNIQYF.

About this clone: The junction does not match germline at one end; this may be a read error. This rearrangement joins TRBV10-3 to TRBJ2-1; 11 nucleotides match TRBD2. From germline, CDR1 is ENHRY and CDR2 SYGVKD. CDR3 length: 12 amino acids. The CDR3 region is CTSGRDYNEQFF. CDR3 nucleotides: TGCACTAGCGGGAGAGACTACAATGAGCAGTTCTTC.

V gene TRBV7-2 combines with J gene TRBJ2-1; D gene unclear. V lost 5 bases, J lost 3 bases, and 8 bases lay in between. CDR1 is SGHTA, CDR2 FQGNSA, per germline. This CDR3 has 13 residues. The CDR3 here is CASSPFRYNEQFF. CDR3 nucleotides: TGTGCCAGCAGCCCTTTTCGCTACAATGAGCAGTTCTTC. Variable domain in full (rest from reference TRBV7-2 and TRBJ2-1): GAGVSQSPSNKVTEKGKDVELRCDPISGHTALYWYRQSLGQGLEFLIYFQGNSAPDKSGLPSDRFSAERTGGSVSTLTIQRTQQEDSAVYLCASSPFRYNEQFFGPGTRLTVL.

This clone was seen once. The J gene is TRBJ2-3, the V gene TRBV27; D is ambiguous. V was trimmed by 0 bases and J by 0 bases, leaving 7 bases between them. The length of the CDR3 is 15 residues. Germline CDR1 is MNHEY and CDR2 is SMNVEV (reference sequence). The CDR3 spells CASSLSGRSTDTQYF. Written as DNA, the CDR3 is TGTGCCAGCAGTTTATCAGGTCGAAGCACAGATACGCAGTATTTT.

The V call is TRBV7-9, the J call TRBJ2-7; perhaps TRBD1 as D (6 bases). CDR3 length: 12 amino acids. Germline-derived CDR1 and CDR2 are SEHNR and FQNEAQ (reference sequence). Trimming stripped 3 bases from V and 3 bases from J, with 6 bases between. The CDR3 region has the DNA TGTGCCAGCAGCTTCAGGGGCTACGAGCAGTACTTC. It specifies CASSFRGYEQYF.

This rearrangement joins TRBV6-5 to TRBJ1-1, with D possibly matching TRBD1 (5 bases). This CDR3 is built from 14 residues. The germline gives CDR1 MNHEY, CDR2 SVGAGI. V was trimmed by 8 bases and J by 5 bases, leaving 18 bases between them. CDR3 DNA: TGTGCCAGCCAAGATGGGGGAGGAACGACTGAAGCTTTCTTT. Its protein is CASQDGGGTTEAFF.

On this clone itself: At one of its ends the junction is not consistent with the germline gene, which may arise from a read error. Other DNA sequences in this sample translate to the same CDR3. The rearrangement joins TRBV20-1 to TRBJ1-5; D ambiguous. Germline V gene sequence: CDR1 DFQATT, CDR2 SNEGSKA (reference sequence). This CDR3 has 14 residues. This chain's CDR3 is CSASREKWNQPQHF. The CDR3 coding sequence is TGCAGTGCTAGTCGGGAGAAATGGAATCAGCCTCAGCATTTT.

The J gene is TRBJ2-7, the V gene TRBV28; tentative D call: TRBD1 (5 bases). From germline, CDR1 is MDHEN and CDR2 SYDVKM. The CDR3 covers 15 residues. Between the trimmed V and J ends, which lost 7 bases and 3 bases, there was a span of 19 bases. CDR3 residues: CASTNLQDTHYEQYF. In DNA, the CDR3 is TGTGCCAGCACCAACCTACAGGACACCCACTACGAGCAGTACTTC.